The sequence of this T cell receptor beta chain was determined in a study of T cell responses to AZD1222 COVID-19 vaccine. Study-level results: Clonal diversity was possibly underestimated, and the donors were mostly white British, with more females. Spike-specific TCR breadth and depth rose after two AZD1222 doses. Unmutated regions of variants are reportedly targeted by nearly half of spike-specific TCRs.

Turning to this clone: Its specificity is unknown.

Method: immunoSEQ multiplex PCR; TCRdb's copy keeps in-frame clones and lacks some. The table shows 130,000 to 150,000 clones, with less than 95% occurring only once. The CDR3 length is 16 residues. The germline V and J ends were trimmed by 3 bases and 5 bases, with 16 bases remaining between them. Germline CDR1 and CDR2: SGHVS and FQNEAQ. The V gene is TRBV7-8, the J gene TRBJ2-2; D perhaps matches TRBD2 (6 bases). The sequence was collected from an adult in good health. This sample comprised peripheral blood, obtained on day 0 of AZD1222 vaccination. The CDR3 here is CASSLRARGKTGELFF. CDR3 DNA: TGTGCCAGCAGCTTGAGGGCGCGGGGAAAGACCGGGGAGCTGTTTTTT.